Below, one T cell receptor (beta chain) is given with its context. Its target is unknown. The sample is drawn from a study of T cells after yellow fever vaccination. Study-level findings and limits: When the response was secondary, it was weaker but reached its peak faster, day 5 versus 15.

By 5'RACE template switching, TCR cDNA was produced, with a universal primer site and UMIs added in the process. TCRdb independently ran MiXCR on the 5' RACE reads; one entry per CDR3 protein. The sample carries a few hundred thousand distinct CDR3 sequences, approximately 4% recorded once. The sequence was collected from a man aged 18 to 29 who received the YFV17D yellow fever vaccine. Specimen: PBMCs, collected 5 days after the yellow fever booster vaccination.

CDR3 in amino acids: CASSPPAGTGGAYNEQFF. DNA of the CDR3: TGTGCCAGCTCACCACCCGCCGGGACAGGGGGCGCCTACAATGAGCAGTTCTTC. The chain employs TRBV18 and TRBJ2-1, with TRBD1 matching 12 bases. CDR1 is KGHSH and CDR2 is LQKENI in the germline V gene. V was pared by 0 bases and J by 2 bases, with 5 bases of the junction left unmatched. CDR3 length equals 18 residues.